This TCR beta chain was obtained from a study of blood T cells in healthy people across ages. Study-wide results and caveats: With donor CMV status unknown, expanded clonotype changes were possibly confounded. As age increased, TCR beta diversity per million T cells fell in a roughly linear fashion.

This clonotype was counted only a few times. Its antigen is still unknown. V was clipped by 4 bases and J by 13 bases, with 14 bases between them. CDR1 is KGHSH, CDR2 LQKENI, per germline. This CDR3 contains 12 residues. Together with a sample-barcoded 5' primer, a J-beta primer mix was included in a second PCR lasting about 6 to 11 cycles. TCRdb independently ran MiXCR on the 5' RACE reads; one entry per CDR3 protein. The table lists more than 900,000 distinct CDR3 sequences, 25% to 35% of them singletons, with more than 8.5% in the top ten. The sample was also linked to a second study, of T cells of mothers and their children.

The source material was blood. The receptor was isolated from a woman in her thirties or forties in good health. This chain links TRBV18 with TRBJ1-5; TRBD1 is a possible D gene (6 bases). CDR3 coding DNA: TGTGCCAGCTCACGTCTGGGACAAACTCAGCATTTT. Its protein product is CASSRLGQTQHF.